This passage covers 5 T cell receptor beta chains from one sample sequenced in a study of blood T cells in healthy people across ages. The use of a sample-barcoded 5' primer and a J-beta primer mix characterized a second PCR of about 6 to 11 cycles. TCRdb reprocessed the 5' RACE reads with MiXCR, giving one entry per CDR3 protein. The table shows around 1.5 million distinct CDR3 sequences, with about 31% occurring only once. Source material: blood. Every receptor here comes from a woman aged 25 to 45 in good health.

This clonotype was counted between two and nine times. The chain is built from TRBV5-5 and TRBJ1-5; 8 bases line up with TRBD1. This CDR3 has 15 amino acids. V lost 2 bases to trimming and J lost 4 bases; unmatched junction nucleotides: 5. CDR1 SGHKS and CDR2 YYEKEE come from the germline V gene (reference sequence). CDR3 loop: CASSLGQGWNQPQHF. As DNA, the CDR3 is TGTGCCAGCAGCTTAGGACAGGGCTGGAATCAGCCCCAGCATTTT.

The chain has TRBV25-1 and TRBJ2-5, with D possibly being TRBD1 (5 bases). The CDR3 consists of 15 residues. V lost 1 base to trimming and J lost 5 bases, with 14 bases between them. The germline gives CDR1 MGHDK, CDR2 SYGVNS. CDR3 DNA: TGTGCCAGCAGTGAATCAGGGCAACCCGTCGAGACCCAGTACTTC. Amino acids: CASSESGQPVETQYF. The full variable domain, completed using reference TRBV25-1 and TRBJ2-5, is EADIYQTPRYLVIGTGKKITLECSQTMGHDKMYWYQQDPGMELHLIHYSYGVNSTEKGDLSSESTVSRIRTEHFPLTLESARPSHTSQYLCASSESGQPVETQYFGPGTRLLVL.

The sample holds a few counts of this clonotype. The chain is built from TRBV27 and TRBJ2-7; D unclear. The V end was cut by 3 bases, the J end by 2 bases, with 8 bases between. Germline CDR1 MNHEY, CDR2 SMNVEV (reference sequence). The CDR3 runs 13 residues. CDR3 nucleotides: TGTGCCAGCAGTTTTGAACGTACCTACGAGCAGTACTTC. It specifies CASSFERTYEQYF.

The chain combines TRBV7-3 with TRBJ1-1, with TRBD1 as a possible D gene (6 bases). V lost 2 bases and J 4 bases, leaving 17 bases between the germline ends. CDR3 length equals 16 residues. Germline V lookup: CDR1 SGHTA, CDR2 FQGTGA. DNA of the CDR3: TGTGCCAGCAGCTTATCTTCCAGGGGATGGAGCACTGAAGCTTTCTTT. It encodes CASSLSSRGWSTEAFF.

The rearrangement uses TRBV7-9 and TRBJ1-1; possibly TRBD1 for D (5 bases). Germline values: CDR1 SEHNR, CDR2 FQNEAQ (reference sequence). This CDR3 comprises 15 residues. The ends were cut back, 5 bases at V and 1 base at J, with 14 bases in the middle. The CDR3 DNA sequence: TGTGCCAGCAGCCTGTCCCGGGGCGGGAACACTGAAGCTTTCTTT. It is translated as CASSLSRGGNTEAFF.